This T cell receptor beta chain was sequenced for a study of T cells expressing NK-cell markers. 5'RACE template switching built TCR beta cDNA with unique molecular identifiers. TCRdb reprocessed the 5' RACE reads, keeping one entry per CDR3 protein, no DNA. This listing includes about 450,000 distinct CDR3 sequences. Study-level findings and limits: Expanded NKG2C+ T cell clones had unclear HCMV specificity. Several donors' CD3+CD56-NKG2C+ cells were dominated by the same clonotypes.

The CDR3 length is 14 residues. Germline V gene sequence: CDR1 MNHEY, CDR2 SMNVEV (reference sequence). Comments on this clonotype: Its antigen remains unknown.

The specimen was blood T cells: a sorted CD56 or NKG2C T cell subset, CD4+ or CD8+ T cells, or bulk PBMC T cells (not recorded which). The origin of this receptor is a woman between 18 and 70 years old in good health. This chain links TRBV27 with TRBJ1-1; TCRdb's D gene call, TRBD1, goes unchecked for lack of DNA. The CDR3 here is CASSSTGGYTEAFF.